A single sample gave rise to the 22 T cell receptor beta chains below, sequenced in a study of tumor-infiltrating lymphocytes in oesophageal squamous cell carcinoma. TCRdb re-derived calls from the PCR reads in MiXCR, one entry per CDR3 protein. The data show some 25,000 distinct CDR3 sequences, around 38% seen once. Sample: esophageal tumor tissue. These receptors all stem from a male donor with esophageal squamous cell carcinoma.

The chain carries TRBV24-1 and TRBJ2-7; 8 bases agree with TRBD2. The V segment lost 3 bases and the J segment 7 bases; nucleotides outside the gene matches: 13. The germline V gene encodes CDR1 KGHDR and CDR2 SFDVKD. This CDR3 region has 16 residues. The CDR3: CATSDPQGLERNEQYF. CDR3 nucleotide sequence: TGTGCCACCAGTGATCCGCAGGGACTAGAACGGAATGAGCAGTACTTC.

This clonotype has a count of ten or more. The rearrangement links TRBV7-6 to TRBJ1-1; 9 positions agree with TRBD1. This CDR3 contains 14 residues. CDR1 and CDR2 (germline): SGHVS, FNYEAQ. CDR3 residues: CAVQGAAKDTEAFF. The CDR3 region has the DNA TGTGCTGTACAGGGGGCAGCGAAGGACACTGAAGCTTTCTTT.

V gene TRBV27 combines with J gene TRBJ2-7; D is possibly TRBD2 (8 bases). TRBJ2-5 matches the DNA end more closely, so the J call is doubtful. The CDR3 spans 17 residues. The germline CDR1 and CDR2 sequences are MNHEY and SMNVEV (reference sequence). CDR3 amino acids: CASSLSATGSGGETQYF. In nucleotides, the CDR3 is TGTGCCAGCAGTTTATCGGCGACAGGGTCGGGAGGGGAGACCCAGTACTTC.

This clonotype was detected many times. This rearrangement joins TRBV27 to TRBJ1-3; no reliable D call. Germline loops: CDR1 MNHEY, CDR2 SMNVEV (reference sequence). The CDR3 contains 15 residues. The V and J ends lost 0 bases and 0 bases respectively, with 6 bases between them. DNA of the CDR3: TGTGCCAGCAGTTTATCGGGGTACTCTGGAAACACCATATATTTT. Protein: CASSLSGYSGNTIYF.

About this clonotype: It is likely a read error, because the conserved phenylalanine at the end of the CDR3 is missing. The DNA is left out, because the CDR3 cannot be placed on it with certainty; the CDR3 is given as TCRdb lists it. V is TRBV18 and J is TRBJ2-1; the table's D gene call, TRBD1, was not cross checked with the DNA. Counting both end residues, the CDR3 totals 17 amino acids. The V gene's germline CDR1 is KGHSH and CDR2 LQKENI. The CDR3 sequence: CASSPRQGLDSPLHFGN.

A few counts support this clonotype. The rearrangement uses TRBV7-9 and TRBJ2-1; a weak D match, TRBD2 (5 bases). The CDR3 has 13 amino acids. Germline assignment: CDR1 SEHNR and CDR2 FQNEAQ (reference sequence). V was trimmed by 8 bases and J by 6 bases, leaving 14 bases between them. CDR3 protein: CASLWLAGNEQFF. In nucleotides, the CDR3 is TGTGCCAGCCTTTGGCTAGCCGGCAATGAGCAGTTCTTC.

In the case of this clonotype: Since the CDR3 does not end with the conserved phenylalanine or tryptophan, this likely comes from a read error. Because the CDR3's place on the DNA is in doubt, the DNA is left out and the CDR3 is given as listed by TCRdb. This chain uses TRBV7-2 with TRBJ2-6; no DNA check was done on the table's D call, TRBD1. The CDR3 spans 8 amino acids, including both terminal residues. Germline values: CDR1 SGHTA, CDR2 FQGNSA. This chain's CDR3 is CASSSGQG.

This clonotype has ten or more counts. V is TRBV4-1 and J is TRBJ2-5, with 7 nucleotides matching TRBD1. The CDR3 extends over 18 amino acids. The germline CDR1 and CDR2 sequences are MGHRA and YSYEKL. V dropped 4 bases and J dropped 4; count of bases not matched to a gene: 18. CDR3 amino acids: CASSLGLEGQVFSETQYF. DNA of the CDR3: TGCGCCAGCAGCCTCGGATTGGAAGGACAGGTTTTTTCAGAGACCCAGTACTTC.

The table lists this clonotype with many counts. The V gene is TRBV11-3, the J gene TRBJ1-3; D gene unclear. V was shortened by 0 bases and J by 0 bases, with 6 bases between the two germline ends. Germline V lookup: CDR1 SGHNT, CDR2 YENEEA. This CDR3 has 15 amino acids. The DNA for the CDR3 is TGTGCCAGCAGCTTAGAGTCCCGCTCTGGAAACACCATATATTTT. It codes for CASSLESRSGNTIYF.

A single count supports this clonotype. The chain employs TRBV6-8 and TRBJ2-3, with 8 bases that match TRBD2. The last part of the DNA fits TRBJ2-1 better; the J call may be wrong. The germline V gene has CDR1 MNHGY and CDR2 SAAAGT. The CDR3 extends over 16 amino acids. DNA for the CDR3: TGTGCCAGCAGTGGTCCCGGACTAGCAGCCTACAATGAGCAGTTCTTC. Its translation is CASSGPGLAAYNEQFF.

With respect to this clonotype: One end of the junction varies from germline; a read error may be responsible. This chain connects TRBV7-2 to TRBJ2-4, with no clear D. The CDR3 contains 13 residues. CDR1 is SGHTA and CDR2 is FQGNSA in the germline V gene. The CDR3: CASSFSKDSPLHF. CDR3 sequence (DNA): TGTGCCAGCAGCTTTTCCAAGGATTCACCCCTCCACTTC.

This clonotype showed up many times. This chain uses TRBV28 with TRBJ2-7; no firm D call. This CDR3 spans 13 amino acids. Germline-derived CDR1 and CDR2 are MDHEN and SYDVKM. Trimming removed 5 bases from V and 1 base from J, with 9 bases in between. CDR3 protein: CASSLGMSYEQYF. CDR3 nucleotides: TGTGCCAGCAGTCTTGGGATGTCCTACGAGCAGTACTTC.

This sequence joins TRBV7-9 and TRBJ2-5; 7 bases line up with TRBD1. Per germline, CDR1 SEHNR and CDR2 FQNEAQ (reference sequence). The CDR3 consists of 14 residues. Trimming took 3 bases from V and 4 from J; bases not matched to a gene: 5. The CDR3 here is CASSLRRQGETQYF. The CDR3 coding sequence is TGTGCCAGCAGCTTGCGGAGACAGGGAGAGACCCAGTACTTC.

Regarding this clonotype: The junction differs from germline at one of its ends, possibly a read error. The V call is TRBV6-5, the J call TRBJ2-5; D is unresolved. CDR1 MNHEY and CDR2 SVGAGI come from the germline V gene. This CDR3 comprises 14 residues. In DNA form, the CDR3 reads TGTGCCAGCAGTGAAGGGTTTCTAAATTCACCCCTCCACTTC. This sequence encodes CASSEGFLNSPLHF.

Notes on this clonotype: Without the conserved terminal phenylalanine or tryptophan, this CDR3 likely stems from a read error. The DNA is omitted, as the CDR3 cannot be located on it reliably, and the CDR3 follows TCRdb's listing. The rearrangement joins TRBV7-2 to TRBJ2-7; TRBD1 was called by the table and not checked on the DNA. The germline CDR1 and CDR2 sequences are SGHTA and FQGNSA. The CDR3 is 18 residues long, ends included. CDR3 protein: CASSLVGTGKIYEQYFGS.

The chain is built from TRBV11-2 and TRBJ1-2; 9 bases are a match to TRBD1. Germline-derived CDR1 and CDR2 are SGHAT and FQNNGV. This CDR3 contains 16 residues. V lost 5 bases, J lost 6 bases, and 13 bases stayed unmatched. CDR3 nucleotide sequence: TGTGCCAGCAGCGACCGGGGGGGACAGGGAATCCATGGCTACACCTTC. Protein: CASSDRGGQGIHGYTF.

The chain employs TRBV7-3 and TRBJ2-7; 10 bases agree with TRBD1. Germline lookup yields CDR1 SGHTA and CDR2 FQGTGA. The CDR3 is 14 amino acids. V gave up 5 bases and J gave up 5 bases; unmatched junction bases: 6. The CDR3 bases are TGTGCCAGCAGCCAACGGGGGACAGGGGACGAGCAGTACTTC. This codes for CASSQRGTGDEQYF.

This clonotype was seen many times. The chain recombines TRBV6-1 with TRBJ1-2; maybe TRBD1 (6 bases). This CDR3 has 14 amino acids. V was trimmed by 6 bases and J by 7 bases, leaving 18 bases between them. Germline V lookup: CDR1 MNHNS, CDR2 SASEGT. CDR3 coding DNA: TGTGCCAGCAGAACCGACAGGTTTACTGGTGGCTACACCTTC. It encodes CASRTDRFTGGYTF.

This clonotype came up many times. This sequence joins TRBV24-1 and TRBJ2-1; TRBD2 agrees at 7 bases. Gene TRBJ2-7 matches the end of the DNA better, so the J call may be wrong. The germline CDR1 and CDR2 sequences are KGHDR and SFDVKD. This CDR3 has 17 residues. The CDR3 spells CATSDSGTKSSYNEQYF. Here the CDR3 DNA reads TGTGCCACCAGTGACTCCGGGACTAAGAGCTCCTACAATGAGCAGTACTTC.

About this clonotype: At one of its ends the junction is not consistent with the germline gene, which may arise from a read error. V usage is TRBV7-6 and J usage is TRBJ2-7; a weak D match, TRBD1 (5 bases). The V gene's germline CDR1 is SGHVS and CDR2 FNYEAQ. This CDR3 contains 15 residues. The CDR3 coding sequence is TGTGCTAGCAGCTTAGACGTGGGGCCCCTGAACGAGCAGTACTTC. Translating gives CASSLDVGPLNEQYF.

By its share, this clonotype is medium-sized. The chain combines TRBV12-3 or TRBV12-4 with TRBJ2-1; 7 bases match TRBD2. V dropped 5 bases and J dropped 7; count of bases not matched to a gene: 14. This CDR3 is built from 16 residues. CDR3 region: CASSILAGQRANEQFF. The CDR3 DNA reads TGTGCCAGCAGTATTTTAGCGGGCCAGAGGGCGAATGAGCAGTTCTTC.

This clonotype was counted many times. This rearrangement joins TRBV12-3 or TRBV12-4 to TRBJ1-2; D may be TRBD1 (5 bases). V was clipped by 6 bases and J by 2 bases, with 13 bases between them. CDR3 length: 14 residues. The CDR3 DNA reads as TGTGCCAGCAGCCGCCCGACAGAGAACTATGGCTACACCTTC. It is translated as CASSRPTENYGYTF.